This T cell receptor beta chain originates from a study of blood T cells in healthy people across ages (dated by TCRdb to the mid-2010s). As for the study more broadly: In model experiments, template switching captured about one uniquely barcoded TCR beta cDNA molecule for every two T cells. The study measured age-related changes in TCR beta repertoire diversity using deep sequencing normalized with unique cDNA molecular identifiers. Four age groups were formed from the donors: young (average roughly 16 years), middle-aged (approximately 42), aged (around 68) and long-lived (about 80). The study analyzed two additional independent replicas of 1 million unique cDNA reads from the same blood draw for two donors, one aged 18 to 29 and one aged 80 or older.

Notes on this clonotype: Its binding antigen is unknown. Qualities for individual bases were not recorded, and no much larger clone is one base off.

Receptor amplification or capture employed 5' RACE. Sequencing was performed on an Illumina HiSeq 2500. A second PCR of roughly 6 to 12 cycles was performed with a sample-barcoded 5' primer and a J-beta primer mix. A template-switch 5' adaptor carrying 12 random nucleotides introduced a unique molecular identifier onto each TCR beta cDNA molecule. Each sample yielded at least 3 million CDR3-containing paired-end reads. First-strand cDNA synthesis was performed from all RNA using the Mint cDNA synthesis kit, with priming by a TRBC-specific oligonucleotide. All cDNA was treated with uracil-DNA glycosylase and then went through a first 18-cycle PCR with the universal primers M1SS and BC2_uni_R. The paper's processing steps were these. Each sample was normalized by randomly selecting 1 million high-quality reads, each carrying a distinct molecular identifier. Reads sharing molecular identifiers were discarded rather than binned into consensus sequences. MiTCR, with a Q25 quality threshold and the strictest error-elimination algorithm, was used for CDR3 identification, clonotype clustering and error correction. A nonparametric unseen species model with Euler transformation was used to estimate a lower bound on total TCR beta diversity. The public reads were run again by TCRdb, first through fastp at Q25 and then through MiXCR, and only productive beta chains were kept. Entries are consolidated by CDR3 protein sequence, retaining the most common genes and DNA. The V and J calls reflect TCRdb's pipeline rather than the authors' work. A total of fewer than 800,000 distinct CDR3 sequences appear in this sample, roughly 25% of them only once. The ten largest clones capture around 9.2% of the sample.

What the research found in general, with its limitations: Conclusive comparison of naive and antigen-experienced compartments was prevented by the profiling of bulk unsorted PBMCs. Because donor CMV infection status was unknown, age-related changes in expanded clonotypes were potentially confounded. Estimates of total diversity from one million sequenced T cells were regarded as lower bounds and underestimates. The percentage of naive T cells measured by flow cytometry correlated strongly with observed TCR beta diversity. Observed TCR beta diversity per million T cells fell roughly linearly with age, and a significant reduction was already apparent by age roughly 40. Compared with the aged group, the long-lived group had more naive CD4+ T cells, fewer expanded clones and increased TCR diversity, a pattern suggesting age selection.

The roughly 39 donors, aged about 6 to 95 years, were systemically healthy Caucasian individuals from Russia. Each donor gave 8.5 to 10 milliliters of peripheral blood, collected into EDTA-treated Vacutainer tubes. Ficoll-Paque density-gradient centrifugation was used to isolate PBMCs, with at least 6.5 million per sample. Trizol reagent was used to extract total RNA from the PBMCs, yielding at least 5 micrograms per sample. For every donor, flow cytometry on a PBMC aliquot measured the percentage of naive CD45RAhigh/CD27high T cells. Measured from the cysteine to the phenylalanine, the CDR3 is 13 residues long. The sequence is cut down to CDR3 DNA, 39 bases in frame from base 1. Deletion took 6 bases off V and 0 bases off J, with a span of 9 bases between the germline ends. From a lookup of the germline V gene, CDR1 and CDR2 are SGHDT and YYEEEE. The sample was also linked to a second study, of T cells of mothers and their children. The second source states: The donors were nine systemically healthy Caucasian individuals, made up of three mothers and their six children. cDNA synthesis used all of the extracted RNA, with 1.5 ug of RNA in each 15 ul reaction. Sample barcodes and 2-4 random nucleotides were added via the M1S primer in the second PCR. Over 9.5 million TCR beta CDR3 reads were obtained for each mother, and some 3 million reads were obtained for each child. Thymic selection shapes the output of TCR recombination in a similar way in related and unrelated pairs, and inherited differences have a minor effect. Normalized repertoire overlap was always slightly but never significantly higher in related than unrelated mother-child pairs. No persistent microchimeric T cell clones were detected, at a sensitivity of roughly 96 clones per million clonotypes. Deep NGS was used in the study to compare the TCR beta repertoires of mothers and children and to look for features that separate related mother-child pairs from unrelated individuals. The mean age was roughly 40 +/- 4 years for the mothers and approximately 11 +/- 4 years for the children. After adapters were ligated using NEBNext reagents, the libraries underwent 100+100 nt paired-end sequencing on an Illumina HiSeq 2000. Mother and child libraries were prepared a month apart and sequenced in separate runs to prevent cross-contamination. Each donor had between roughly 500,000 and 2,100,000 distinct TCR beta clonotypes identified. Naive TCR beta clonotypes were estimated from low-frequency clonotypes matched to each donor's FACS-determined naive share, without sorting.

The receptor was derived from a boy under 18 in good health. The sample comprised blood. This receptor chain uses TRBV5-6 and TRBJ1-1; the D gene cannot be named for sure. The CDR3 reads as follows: CASTGVMNTEAFF. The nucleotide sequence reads TGTGCCAGCACCGGGGTAATGAACACTGAAGCTTTCTTT.